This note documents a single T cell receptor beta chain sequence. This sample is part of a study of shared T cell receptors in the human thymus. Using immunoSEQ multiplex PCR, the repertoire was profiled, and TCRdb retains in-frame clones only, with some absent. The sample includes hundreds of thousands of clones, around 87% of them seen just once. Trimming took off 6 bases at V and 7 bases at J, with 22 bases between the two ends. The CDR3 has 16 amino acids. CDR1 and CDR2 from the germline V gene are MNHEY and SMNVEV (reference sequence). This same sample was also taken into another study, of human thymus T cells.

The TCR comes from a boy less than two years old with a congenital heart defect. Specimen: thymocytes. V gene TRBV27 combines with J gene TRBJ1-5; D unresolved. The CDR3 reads CASSSSVKLAGQPQHF. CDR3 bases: TGTGCCAGCAGCTCTTCCGTGAAGCTCGCGGGCCAGCCCCAGCATTTT.